This T cell receptor (beta chain) was found in a study of cytomegalovirus exposure and HLA in healthy donors (dated by TCRdb to 2016 to 2017). About the full investigation: An earlier analysis of about 530 of the donors reported about 300 Gb of sequence data and 95 million to 130 million unique TCR beta sequences obtained from about 180 million T cells. A later genetic analysis took genome-wide SNP genotypes for about 55% of the roughly 700 donors and used that subset as a discovery cohort. HLA typing covered class I and class II loci at four-digit resolution. The later analysis used no new phenotypic data to find candidate immune exposures, relying instead on TCR beta sequences and their occurrence across donors. To decide whether each TCR beta V gene segment behaved as functional or pseudogenic, an earlier analysis of some 600 of the donors relied on high-throughput TCR beta sequencing. A later analysis re-examined previously published TCR beta repertoires from around 670 donors and added high-resolution HLA genotyping to investigate patterns of TCR occurrence. Typing coverage varied by locus: roughly 629-630 donors for A, B, C, DRB1 and DQB1; about 520 for DQA1; more than 600 for DPA1; around 490 for DPB1. Roughly 300 gigabases of sequencing data and 70 million to 100 million unique TCR sequences made up an early release that covered fewer than 650 HLA-typed donors. The study combined high-throughput TCR immunosequencing, statistical association of individual TCRs with disease status, and machine learning to predict cytomegalovirus infection status. Donor age, sex, ethnicity and CMV serostatus were compiled together with the repertoire data. The study used immunosequencing to profile the T cell repertoires of approximately 640 subjects and linked those repertoires to cytomegalovirus serostatus. On average, around 200,000 unique TCR beta nucleotide sequences were sequenced per donor among 398 genotyped donors of the cohort, with roughly 18% of those sequences being non-productive. Every discovery cohort repertoire had been produced on one sequencing platform. Of the roughly 400 genotyped donors, 70% to 90% were placed in the genetic ancestry cluster associated with self-reported Caucasian donors. In addition to the first cohort of 500 to 850 subjects, a separate validation cohort of 130 or so different subjects was used. Because of strong linkage in the cohort, 5 or 6 DR-DQ haplotypes were treated as single units for association and clustering. The study aimed to test whether cataloging public T cell receptors could reveal signatures of past pathogen exposure.

What the research found in general, with its limitations: In an earlier analysis of approximately 600 of the donors, most TCR beta V segments were observed in productive rearrangements about 90% or about 30% of the time, broadly matching IMGT annotations. A total of 150 to 200 TCR beta chains were listed by the study as associated with cytomegalovirus. Across donors, most TCR sequences were observed very rarely, whereas some public TCRs were present in many individuals. Because HLA typing was unavailable for some donors at each locus, only the typed subset was used in association tests. The presence/absence analyses assumed that sequencing depth was roughly uniform across donors, and that assumption may not be true. Because counts were too low, some 17 rarely observed V segments, including chromosome 9 orphons, were left out of the earlier analysis of about 620 of the donors. A further reported finding was that TCR beta sequences accurately predicted the HLA-A and HLA-B alleles for most subjects in the first cohort. A later analysis found that most CMV-associated TCR beta chains appeared HLA-restricted, with HLA associations seemingly driven largely by CMV exposure. Compared with equally common non-associated chains, HLA-associated TCR beta chains in a later analysis were more clonally expanded and had lower generation probabilities. The cohort was sequenced for TCR beta chains only, and without alpha or paired-chain data the features that could be detected were limited. A later genetic analysis reported fewer N-insertions in productive TCRs among donors in an Asian-associated ancestry cluster than the approximately 670-donor mean. According to the authors, the approach could potentially be generalized to other disease states and immunological phenotypes. Linkage disequilibrium might explain the correlated functional status among segregating V segments, but an unknown experimental factor could not be ruled out. In a later analysis, TCR association rates were found to vary across HLA loci, with the most associated TCRs seen for DRB1 alleles and the fewest for HLA-C alleles. An association between a missense DCLRE1C variant and V-gene and J-gene trimming of TCR beta chains was found in a later genetic analysis and replicated in an independent cohort. A few of the identified cytomegalovirus-associated TCR beta chains were confirmed in vitro to be specific for cytomegalovirus antigens. A later analysis associated 15,000 to 20,000 TCR beta sequences with specific HLA alleles at a false discovery rate of 0.05. Strong co-occurrence of HLA alleles, especially DR and DQ, made assigning TCR associations to individual alleles difficult. CMV serostatus was the only immune exposure information available for the cohort. In both the original and validation cohorts, the classifier was reported to diagnose cytomegalovirus status with high specificity and sensitivity. A later analysis reported that several top co-occurrence clusters appeared linked to parvovirus B19, influenza, CMV and Epstein-Barr virus. The sequencing pipeline was judged likely to have produced a cluster of highly shared sequence variants as a technical artifact.

In total, 630 or so healthy bone marrow donors made up the cohort. At the time of sampling, every cohort member was nominally healthy, though immune exposures that went unrecorded were likely present. The donor tested CMV seropositive and was one of the 289 seropositive cohort members. A peripheral blood sample was collected from each donor, and TCR beta sequencing was performed on peripheral blood mononuclear cells. The Qiagen DNeasy Blood Extraction Kit was used to extract genomic DNA from the blood cell samples. The library was made by the immunoSEQ multiplex PCR assay. A mixture of 60 forward primers for TCR Vbeta segments and 13 reverse primers for TCR Jbeta segments was used in the multiplex PCR. Amplification of the CDR3 region of rearranged TCR beta genes was performed with a multiplex PCR assay on genomic DNA. On the Illumina HiSeq System, the amplified TCR beta libraries were sequenced as 87-base-pair reads. In the authors' own workflow: In a later analysis, roughly 80 million unique TCR beta chains were counted across the 666 repertoires, and roughly 11 million of these chains were shared by at least two donors. Raw reads were error-corrected and collapsed into unique sequences with a nearest-neighbor algorithm that merged closely related sequences to remove PCR and sequencing errors. V, D and J gene segments were assigned by aligning CDR3 sequences to IMGT reference sequences. For a sequence to be retained, at least a six-nucleotide match to both a V gene segment and a J gene segment was required. Rearrangements were called productive when the CDR3 lacked stop codons and stayed in frame with V and J; all others were non-productive. Following IMGT convention, CDR3 was defined as the stretch from the second conserved V-encoded cysteine to the conserved J-encoded phenylalanine. The earlier analysis of about 570 of the donors excluded any sequence lacking an unambiguous match to a single V gene segment. In an earlier analysis of a few hundred of the donors, V segments were called functional above 56.7% productive rearrangements and were called segregating when the between-donor standard deviation exceeded 5%. To diagnose cytomegalovirus status from the catalog of TCR beta chain sequences, a statistical classification framework was built. In a later analysis, TCR nucleotide sequences were compared against IMGT/GENE-DB human TR gene sequences so that V and J genes could be assigned. Using the TCRdist pipeline, a later analysis assigned CDR3 sequences along with most-parsimonious VDJ recombination scenarios. A later analysis defined each TCR beta chain by its CDR3 amino acid sequence plus V-gene family, and excluded reads lacking a unique V-gene family. As a way to deal with suspected cross-contamination and a sequencing artifact, a later analysis dropped hundreds of nucleotide sequences that were highly shared and had low generation probability. In a later analysis, a clonal expansion index for each public chain was calculated from normalized within-repertoire ranks of inferred template counts. In a later analysis, generation probabilities were computed using a VDJ recombination model fitted to out-of-frame rearrangements, and the results were checked against IGoR. A later analysis scored TCR-TCR, TCR-HLA and TCR-CMV co-occurrence with hypergeometric tests, applying a repertoire-size bias correction to TCR pairs. In a later analysis, false discovery rates were estimated by permuting HLA or CMV assignments 20 times. A later analysis grouped co-occurring TCRs with DBSCAN, adding TCRdist sequence similarity when clustering within HLA-allele-positive subsets. Repertoires with fewer than 30,000 or more than 120,000 public chains, plus five repertoires with anomalous nucleotide sharing, were excluded from co-occurrence clustering. TCRdb took this table from immuneACCESS and kept in-frame rearrangements with V and J called. Such tables lack part of the clones; where checked against another copy, unresolved V genes explain under half of the gap, and the rest is unexplained. V, J and clone size were drawn from that table, and D and trimming were deduced from the DNA. The table for this sample lists some 170,000 clones; roughly 8.7% of them were counted only once. The top ten clones comprise over 1% of the sample.

About this clone itself: Its binding antigen is unknown. One end of the junction is discordant with germline, which a read error may explain.

Input material: PBMCs. The receptor's source is a woman under 40 in good health and CMV-seropositive.

The nucleotide sequence reads TGTGCCTGCAGAGAACAGGTTGCCGGGGAGCTGTTTTTT. This gives the protein CACREQVAGELFF. The rearrangement combines TRBV2 with TRBJ2-2; the D segment could be TRBD1, given 5 matching bases. Measured from the cysteine to the phenylalanine, the CDR3 is 13 residues long. Kept here is only the CDR3 DNA, which spans 39 bases and is read in frame from base 1. The germline V gene provides CDR1 SNHLY and CDR2 FYNNEI.